Described below is a single TCR beta chain sequence and its context. V shed 3 bases and J shed 7 bases, with 12 bases lying between them. In germline, CDR1 is SGHTA, CDR2 FQGNSA. This CDR3 region has 14 residues. These data are taken from a study of blood T cell repertoires in COVID-19. Study at large: PBMCs, B-cell-depleted T cells, or T cells were the source of the cDNA or gDNA that made up the material.

In the authors' methods: Estimated nucleated cell counts came from reference gene primer amplification. Clones were read by immunoSEQ multiplex PCR, and TCRdb kept only the in-frame ones, dropping some. V and J calls plus clone size are reproduced from that table; the DNA served to infer D and trimming. Among approximately 220,000 clones listed, 86% were seen once. Enrollees, roughly 18 to 89 years old, lived in about two dozen US areas. In assigning cohorts, the study relied on participant-reported clinical history. This TCR was recovered from a woman between 35 and 50 years old with acute COVID-19. The sequenced sample consisted of PBMCs or T cells enriched from blood (not recorded which). The genes are TRBV7-2 and TRBJ1-4; D not resolved. In DNA, the CDR3 is TGTGCCAGCAGCTTGAACGGCCGGGGTGAAAAACTGTTTTTT. Its translation: CASSLNGRGEKLFF.